The text below deals with one TCR beta chain. As yet, its antigen is unknown. Likely unrecorded immune exposures existed in these nominally healthy donors. Primers included in the PCR were 60 Vbeta and 13 Jbeta primers. Generated by immunoSEQ multiplex PCR, the TCRdb table keeps only in-frame clones and is missing some. The sample consists of over 90,000 clones, around 67% of them appearing once. The data were obtained in a study of cytomegalovirus exposure and HLA in healthy donors. Regarding the study as a whole: Being productive about 90% or about 30% of the time was typical of most TCR beta V segments in an earlier analysis. For most TCR sequences rarity was the rule, although some public TCRs occurred in many donors. What was likely a sequencing artifact was a cluster of highly shared sequence variants.

The source material was PBMCs. The receptor was isolated from a woman in her forties or fifties in good health and CMV-seronegative.

The CDR3 region is CASSRQTDDEQFF. The DNA for the CDR3 is TGTGCCAGCAGCCGACAGACCGACGATGAGCAGTTCTTC. V usage is TRBV6-1 and J usage is TRBJ2-1, with D maybe TRBD1 (5 bases). The germline gives CDR1 MNHNS, CDR2 SASEGT. V shed 6 bases and J shed 8 bases, with 14 bases lying between them. This CDR3 comprises 13 residues.